This TCR beta chain was captured by sequencing in a study of cytomegalovirus exposure and HLA in healthy donors. Assay used: immunoSEQ multiplex PCR; TCRdb lists only in-frame clones, some missing. Counted here are 130,000 to 150,000 clones, roughly 86% occurring once; the ten biggest clones make up approximately 1.5%. Sequencing was carried out using PBMCs. The TCR comes from a woman aged 25-40 years in good health and CMV-seronegative.

CDR3 DNA: TGTGCCAGCAGTCCCCCGGGGGGAGGCGGTGAAAAACTGTTTTTT. It translates to CASSPPGGGGEKLFF. This sequence joins TRBV27 and TRBJ1-4, with a weak D call TRBD1 (5 bases). This CDR3 has 15 residues. From germline, CDR1 is MNHEY and CDR2 SMNVEV (reference sequence). V was shortened by 5 bases and J by 7 bases, with 17 bases between the two germline ends.